This is a list of T cell receptor delta chains from one sample in a study of Vδ1+ human thymocytes. TCRdb re-processed the multiplex PCR reads using CATT. The data contain around 23,000 delta-chain clones, about 7% of them seen just once; the ten biggest clones take up 0.8% to 1%. The sample consisted of Vdelta1+ gamma-delta thymocytes from the thymus. The receptors were gathered from a girl in the first two years of life who had congenital heart surgery. CDR3s include the opening cysteine and the closing phenylalanine or tryptophan. The D gene is left open where the match is weak. Clone sizes are given selectively: once, few, many, or a class where the clone is expanded.

V	D	size	J	DNA	CDR3
TRDV1	-	few	TRDJ1	TGTGCTCTTGGGGAATCCCGTGTTCCACTTCAGTACTGGGTGGGCGATATCGGACTCATCTTT	CALGESRVPLQYWVGDIGLIF
TRDV1	-	few	TRDJ1	TGTGCTCTTGGGCGCCCGTTGGCTGGGGACACTCACCTGTACACCGATAAACTCATCTTT	CALGRPLAGDTHLYTDKLIF
TRDV1	TRDD3	-	TRDJ1	TGTGCTCTTGGGGAACTCCGGGGTTGGCGGGGGGATACGCAGTACACCGATAAACTCATCTTT	CALGELRGWRGDTQYTDKLIF
TRDV1	-	-	TRDJ1	TGTGCTCTTGGGGAAGGGAAACAAGCCGATAAACTCATCTTT	CALGEGKQADKLIF
TRDV1	TRDD3	-	TRDJ1	TGTGCTCTTGGGGAACGTTGCATCTCAGCGCGACTGGGGGATACCGATAAACTCATCTTT	CALGERCISARLGDTDKLIF
TRDV1	TRDD3	few	TRDJ1	TGTGCTCTTGGTTACATTATTGGGGGATACTATTCAGAAATCACCGATAAACACATCTTT	CALGYIIGGYYSEITDKHIF
TRDV1	-	-	TRDJ1	TGTGCTCTTGGGGAACGGGTCTACGTAAGGGGATCTTGGGAGTACACCGATAAACTCATCTTT	CALGERVYVRGSWEYTDKLIF
TRDV1	-	-	TRDJ1	TGTGCTCTTGGGGAAAGGATCCTAAGGGCCTGGGTAATATCACCTACCGATAAACTCATCTTT	CALGERILRAWVISPTDKLIF
TRDV1	-	few	TRDJ1	TGTGCTCTTGGGGAACCCCAGGGGATCTACACCGATAGACTCATCTTT	CALGEPQGIYTDRLIF
TRDV1	TRDD3	few	TRDJ1	TGTGCTCTTGGGGAACCCAGCCTTCTTAAACTGGGGGAGACTTCGTACACCGATAAACTCATCTTT	CALGEPSLLKLGETSYTDKLIF
TRDV1	-	few	TRDJ1	TGTGCTCTTGGGGAAAGGCCCCCCCTCCACAGGAGGGGATTCCATAGGGGGTACACCGATAAACTCATCTTT	CALGERPPLHRRGFHRGYTDKLIF
TRDV1	TRDD3	-	TRDJ1	TGTGCTCTTGGGGACCCGGCCTTCCCCCCGTACTGGGGGATCGGGGACACCGATAAACTCATCTTT	CALGDPAFPPYWGIGDTDKLIF
TRDV1	-	few	TRDJ1	TGTGCTCTTGGGGCCTGCCACGATAAACTCATCTTT	CALGACHDKLIF
TRDV1	-	-	TRDJ1	TGTGCTCTTGGGGGCCGGCCGGGGTCGACCACCGATAAACTCATCTTT	CALGGRPGSTTDKLIF
TRDV1	TRDD3	-	TRDJ1	TGTGCTATTGGGGTCCTTTCCTCGGCTCTTCACTCGGGGGGGATGCCCTTCGCTCAGTACACCGATAAACTCATCTTT	CAIGVLSSALHSGGMPFAQYTDKLIF
TRDV1	TRDD3	-	TRDJ1	TGTGCTCTTGGGGATAGAGGGCTTCACAAGTACTGGGGGATTCGACCTAGCACCGATAAACTCATCTTT	CALGDRGLHKYWGIRPSTDKLIF
TRDV1	-	few	TRDJ1	TGTGCTCTTGAGAGTCACATAAGAGCCGATAAACTCATCTTT	CALESHIRADKLIF
TRDV1	TRDD3	-	TRDJ1	TGTGCTCTTGGGACCCCTTCCCAAGGGGATACGCACAAACTCATCTTT	CALGTPSQGDTHKLIF
TRDV1	TRDD3	-	TRDJ1	TGTGCTCTTGGGGAACCCTTCCCCTACGAGTACTGGGGGACATACACCGATAAACTCATCTTT	CALGEPFPYEYWGTYTDKLIF
TRDV1	TRDD3	few	TRDJ1	TGTGCTCTTGGGGAATCCGCCTACGACCGGGTACTGGGGGATACGTCCGATAAACTCATCTTT	CALGESAYDRVLGDTSDKLIF
TRDV1	-	-	TRDJ1	TGTGCTCTTGGGGAACGTTTTCCGGGCTGGGGAGTAACCCATAAACTCATCTTT	CALGERFPGWGVTHKLIF
TRDV1	TRDD3	few	TRDJ1	TGTGCTCTTGGGGAATGGTTCCACCCTGGGGGATACGAGGTCACCGATAAACTCATCTTT	CALGEWFHPGGYEVTDKLIF
TRDV1	TRDD3	-	TRDJ1	TGTGCTCTTGGGGATACAACCTCACTGGGGGACCCTGAAACCGATAAACTCATCTTT	CALGDTTSLGDPETDKLIF
TRDV2	-	medium-sized	TRDJ1	TGTGCCTGTGAAACCGTACTGGGCTGGAAACTCATCTTT	CACETVLGWKLIF
TRDV1	-	-	TRDJ1	TGTGCTCTTGGGGAACTAGTCGTGAAAGGCACCGATAAACTCATCTTT	CALGELVVKGTDKLIF
TRDV1	TRDD3	few	TRDJ1	TGTGCTCTTGGTTGGCCTCCGATACTGGGGGATACAGACGATAAACTCATCTTT	CALGWPPILGDTDDKLIF
TRDV1	TRDD3	few	TRDJ1	TGTGCTCTTGGGGAGTCAGTAATCTTGGGGGATAGAGGTGCCAAACTCATCTTT	CALGESVILGDRGAKLIF
TRDV1	-	-	TRDJ1	TGTGCTCTTGGGGAAATGTCTGCTAGCCGCCCCGGGCCATACGATAAACTCATCTTT	CALGEMSASRPGPYDKLIF
TRDV1	-	-	TRDJ1	TGTGCTCTTGGGGAACAGGACCCACGCCTTACTGGGATAGACACCGATAAACTCATCTTT	CALGEQDPRLTGIDTDKLIF
TRDV1	-	-	TRDJ1	TGTGCTCTTGGGGAAGAAGGCTCCCGGCAGCACAAGAAACTCATCTTT	CALGEEGSRQHKKLIF
TRDV1	-	-	TRDJ1	TGTGCTCTTGGGGAACTTATTTTTTTTTTGGGGCTACTGTACACCGATAAACTCATCTTT	CALGELIFFLGLLYTDKLIF
TRDV1	TRDD3	-	TRDJ1	TGTGCTCTTGGGGAATTCCGGCGCTCTGGCCTGCTGCTGGCTACTGGGGGATCCCGGCTCGATAAACTCATCTTT	CALGEFRRSGLLLATGGSRLDKLIF
TRDV1	TRDD3	few	TRDJ1	TGTGCTCTTGGGGATCCCCGCTCCCGCGCGGGGGGATACACCGATAAACTCATCTTT	CALGDPRSRAGGYTDKLIF
TRDV1	TRDD3	few	TRDJ1	TGTGCTCTTGGGGTACTTGGGCTTACTGGGGGACCGTACACCGATAAACTCATCTTT	CALGVLGLTGGPYTDKLIF
TRDV1	TRDD3	-	TRDJ1	TGTGCTCTTGGGGAATTCATTCCTACGACTGGGGGATACGGAGGGTACACCGATAAACTCATCTTT	CALGEFIPTTGGYGGYTDKLIF